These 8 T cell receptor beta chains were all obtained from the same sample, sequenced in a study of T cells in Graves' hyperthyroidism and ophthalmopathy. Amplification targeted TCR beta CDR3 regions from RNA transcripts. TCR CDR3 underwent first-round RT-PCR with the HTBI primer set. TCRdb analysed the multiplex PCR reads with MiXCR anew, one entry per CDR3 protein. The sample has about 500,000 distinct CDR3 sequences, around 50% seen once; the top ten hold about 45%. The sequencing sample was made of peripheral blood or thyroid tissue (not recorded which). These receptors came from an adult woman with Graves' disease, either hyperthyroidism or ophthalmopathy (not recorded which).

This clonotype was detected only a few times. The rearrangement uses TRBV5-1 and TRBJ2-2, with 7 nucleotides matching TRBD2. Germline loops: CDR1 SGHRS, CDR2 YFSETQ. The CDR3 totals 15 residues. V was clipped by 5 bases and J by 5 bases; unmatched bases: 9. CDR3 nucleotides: TGCGCCAGCAGTCTGCGGGAGACGAGTACCGGGGAGCTGTTTTTT. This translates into CASSLRETSTGELFF.

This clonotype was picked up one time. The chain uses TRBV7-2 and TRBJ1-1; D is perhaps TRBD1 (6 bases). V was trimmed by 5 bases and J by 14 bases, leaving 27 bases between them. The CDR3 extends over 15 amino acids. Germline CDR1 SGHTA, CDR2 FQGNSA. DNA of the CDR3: TGTGCCAGCAGCATCGGGGGGGGCAAATTCATTGGAGCCTTCTTT. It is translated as CASSIGGGKFIGAFF. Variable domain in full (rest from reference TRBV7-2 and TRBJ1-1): GAGVSQSPSNKVTEKGKDVELRCDPISGHTALYWYRQSLGQGLEFLIYFQGNSAPDKSGLPSDRFSAERTGGSVSTLTIQRTQQEDSAVYLCASSIGGGKFIGAFFGQGTRLTVV.

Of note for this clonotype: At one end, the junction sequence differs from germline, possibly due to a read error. CDR3 in amino acids: CASSDTGGAGDWETQYF. The CDR3 coding sequence is TGCGCCAGCAGTGATACAGGGGGCGCGGGGGATTGGGAGACCCAGTACTTC. This chain joins TRBV25-1 and TRBJ2-5, with 9 bases identical to TRBD1. Germline V gene sequence: CDR1 MGHDK, CDR2 SYGVNS. The CDR3 length is 17 residues.

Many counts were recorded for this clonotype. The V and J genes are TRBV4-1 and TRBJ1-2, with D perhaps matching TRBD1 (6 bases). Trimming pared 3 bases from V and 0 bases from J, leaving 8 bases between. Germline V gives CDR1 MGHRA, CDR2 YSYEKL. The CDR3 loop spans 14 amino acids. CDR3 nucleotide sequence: TGCGCCAGCAGCCAGGACAGAGCTAACTATGGCTACACCTTC. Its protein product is CASSQDRANYGYTF.

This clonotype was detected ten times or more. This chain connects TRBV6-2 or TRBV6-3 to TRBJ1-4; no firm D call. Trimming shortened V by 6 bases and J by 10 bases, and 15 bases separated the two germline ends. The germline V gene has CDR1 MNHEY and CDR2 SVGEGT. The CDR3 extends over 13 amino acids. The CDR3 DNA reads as TGTGCCAGCAGCGAAGGTGGGCGGAGAAAACTGTTTTTT. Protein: CASSEGGRRKLFF.

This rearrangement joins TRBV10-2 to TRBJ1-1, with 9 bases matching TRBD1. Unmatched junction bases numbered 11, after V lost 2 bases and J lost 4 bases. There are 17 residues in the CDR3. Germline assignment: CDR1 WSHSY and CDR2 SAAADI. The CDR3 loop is CASSEGQQGAMGTEAFF. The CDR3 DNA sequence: TGCGCCAGCAGTGAGGGGCAACAGGGGGCAATGGGCACTGAAGCTTTCTTT.

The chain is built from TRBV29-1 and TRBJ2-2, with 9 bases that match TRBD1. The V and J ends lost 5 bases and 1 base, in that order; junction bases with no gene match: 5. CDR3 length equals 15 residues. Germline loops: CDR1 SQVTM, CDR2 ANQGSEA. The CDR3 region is CSVTDRGMNTGELFF. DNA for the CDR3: TGCAGCGTTACTGACAGGGGGATGAACACCGGGGAGCTGTTTTTT.

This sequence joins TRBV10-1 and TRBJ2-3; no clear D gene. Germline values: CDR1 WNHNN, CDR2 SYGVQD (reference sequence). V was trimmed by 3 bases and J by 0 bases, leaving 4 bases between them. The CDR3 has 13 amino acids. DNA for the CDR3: TGCGCCAGCAGTGACAGGAGCACAGATACGCAGTATTTT. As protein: CASSDRSTDTQYF.